This T cell receptor (beta chain) was observed in a study of technical replicates of blood from several donors. The CDR3 has 15 residues. Germline CDR1 SGDLS, CDR2 YYNGEE. The V end was cut by 0 bases, the J end by 5 bases, with 15 bases between. The data were produced by immunoSEQ multiplex PCR, yet TCRdb's version contains in-frame clones alone and is incomplete. The data hold under 95,000 clones, with less than 95% observed a single time. Sequencing was performed on T cells isolated from PBMCs. This TCR was sampled from a human donor in good health. The chain carries TRBV9 and TRBJ2-7; D perhaps matches TRBD1 (5 bases). This CDR3 is CASSVGQLLWDEQYF. In DNA form, the CDR3 reads TGTGCCAGCAGCGTAGGACAGCTCCTCTGGGACGAGCAGTACTTC.